This is a list of T cell receptor beta chains from one sample in a study of metastatic and nonmetastatic thyroid tumors. TCRdb re-called the PCR reads through MiXCR. The data contain about 22,000 clones, 23% of them seen just once; the ten biggest clones take up 65% to 75%. Material for sequencing was blood. The source is a male donor with papillary thyroid cancer or a benign thyroid nodule (not recorded which). Some clones in this sample may be carry-over from other donors' samples. Each CDR3 is given with its conserved first and last residue. The D gene is left open where the match is weak. Expanded clones are given a class, and other clones once, few, many or no size at all.

TRBJ1-4 TRBD1 TRBV13 . CASSHSTGTGVATNEKLFF TGTGCCAGCAGCCACAGCACCGGGACAGGGGTAGCAACTAATGAAAAACTGTTTTTT
TRBJ1-2 . TRBV6-6 . CASSYSLTADYGYTF TGTGCCAGCAGTTACTCTTTGACAGCGGACTATGGCTACACCTTC
TRBJ1-3 TRBD1 TRBV28 many CASSLGGTVGNTIYF TGTGCCAGCAGTTTAGGGGGGACAGTAGGAAACACCATATATTTT
TRBJ2-3 TRBD2 TRBV30 many CAWSVSSGTTQYF TGTGCCTGGAGTGTTAGTAGCGGGACTACGCAGTATTTT
TRBJ1-2 . TRBV30 . CAWSVSDTDPNYGYTF TGTGCCTGGAGTGTCAGCGACACTGACCCGAACTATGGCTACACCTTC
TRBJ2-1 TRBD1 TRBV30 many CAWSVLGQGAYNEQFF TGTGCCTGGAGTGTACTTGGACAGGGGGCCTACAATGAGCAGTTCTTC
TRBJ1-2 . TRBV20-1 . CSARAGSGYGYTF TGCAGTGCTAGAGCAGGGTCAGGCTATGGCTACACCTTC
TRBJ2-1 . TRBV18 many CASSPSESSYNEQFF TGTGCCAGCTCACCTAGCGAAAGCTCCTACAATGAGCAGTTCTTC
TRBJ2-1 . TRBV24-1 many CATSVGPYNEQFF TGTGCCACCAGTGTCGGGCCTTACAATGAGCAGTTCTTC
TRBJ1-1 . TRBV6-1 . CASYSPGRKNTEAFF TGTGCCAGCTATTCCCCGGGACGGAAAAACACTGAAGCTTTCTTT
TRBJ1-2 . TRBV5-4 . CASSPKVSGGRGYTF TGTGCCAGCAGCCCCAAAGTCTCGGGGGGGAGGGGCTACACCTTC
TRBJ2-7 . TRBV6-5 many CASSYGALGSYEQYF TGTGCCAGCAGTTACGGGGCCCTGGGATCCTACGAGCAGTACTTC
TRBJ2-5 . TRBV7-2 . CASSPGTGRGGTQYF TGTGCCAGCAGCCCTGGGACAGGGCGGGGGGGGACCCAGTACTTC
TRBJ1-2 TRBD1 TRBV19 many CASSIARGQGYTF TGTGCCAGTAGTATAGCCAGGGGGCAAGGCTACACCTTC
TRBJ2-7 . TRBV5-1 . CASSYTSGGCEQYF TGCGCCAGCAGCTACACGTCGGGGGGCTGTGAGCAGTACTTC
TRBJ1-2 TRBD1 TRBV6-2/TRBV6-3 . CASSQNRGLGYTF TGTGCCAGCAGCCAGAACAGGGGGCTTGGCTACACCTTC
TRBJ2-1 TRBD1 TRBV24-1 . CATRQTGTGSEQFF TGTGCCACCAGACAAACCGGGACAGGGTCAGAGCAGTTCTTC
TRBJ2-1 TRBD2 TRBV24-1 . CATSDRTSGSFYNEQFF TGTGCCACCAGTGATCGGACTAGCGGGAGTTTCTACAATGAGCAGTTCTTC
TRBJ1-2 TRBD1 TRBV15 many CATSREGQGHYGYTF TGTGCCACCAGCAGAGAGGGACAGGGTCACTATGGCTACACCTTC
TRBJ2-2 TRBD2 TRBV20-1 many CSASRQRELLSTGELFF TGCAGTGCTAGTCGGCAGCGGGAGCTTTTAAGCACCGGGGAGCTGTTTTTT
TRBJ1-1 . TRBV6-6 many CASSYGGENTEAFF TGTGCCAGCAGTTACGGCGGGGAGAACACTGAAGCTTTCTTT
TRBJ1-4 . TRBV15 few CATSRGTGEKLFF TGTGCCACCAGCCGAGGGACGGGTGAAAAACTGTTTTTT
TRBJ2-7 . TRBV24-1 . CATSDPRSPYEQYF TGTGCCACCAGTGACCCCCGCAGTCCCTACGAGCAGTACTTC
TRBJ2-1 TRBD1 TRBV6-1 . CASSAPGQGWEQFF TGTGCCAGCAGTGCCCCGGGACAGGGCTGGGAGCAGTTCTTC
TRBJ2-3 TRBD1 TRBV6-2/TRBV6-3 . CASSLDRVEDTQYF TGTGCCAGCAGTCTCGACAGGGTTGAAGATACGCAGTATTTT
TRBJ2-3 . TRBV5-3 many CASSLRPTDTQYF TGTGCCAGTAGCTTGAGGCCGACAGATACGCAGTATTTT
TRBJ2-3 TRBD1 TRBV6-1 . CASSEASTGGDTQYF TGTGCCAGCAGTGAAGCTTCTACAGGGGGCGATACGCAGTATTTT
TRBJ2-1 . TRBV27 . CASSPPGADSYNEQFF TGTGCCAGCAGTCCACCGGGAGCGGACTCCTACAACGAGCAGTTCTTC
TRBJ1-5 . TRBV6-1 many CASRRTANQPQHF TGTGCCAGCAGACGGACAGCGAATCAGCCCCAGCATTTT
TRBJ2-2 . TRBV2 many CASTQDRPNTGELFF TGTGCCAGCACCCAGGACAGACCGAACACCGGGGAGCTGTTTTTT
TRBJ1-2 . TRBV4-2 many CASTRVRTEYSNYGYTF TGTGCCAGCACCCGAGTTCGGACAGAGTACTCTAACTATGGCTACACCTTC
TRBJ2-3 TRBD2 TRBV19 once CASSSLGLAGGTDTQYF TGTGCCAGTAGTTCCCTAGGTCTAGCGGGAGGCACAGATACGCAGTATTTT
TRBJ2-2 . TRBV11-2 few CASSFQSWDTGELFF TGTGCCAGCAGCTTTCAGAGTTGGGACACCGGGGAGCTGTTTTTT
TRBJ2-2 TRBD1 TRBV24-1 many CATTDRGSTGELFF TGTGCCACCACGGACAGGGGCAGCACCGGGGAGCTGTTTTTT
TRBJ2-2 . TRBV7-9 many CASGVGSTGELFF TGTGCCAGCGGTGTGGGAAGCACCGGGGAGCTGTTTTTT
TRBJ1-2 . TRBV28 . CASIKNLDGYGYTF TGTGCCAGCATTAAAAACCTGGACGGATATGGCTACACCTTC
TRBJ1-1 TRBD1 TRBV12-3/TRBV12-4 few CASSLGLRGRDTEAFF TGTGCCAGCAGCCTTGGCCTCAGGGGGCGCGACACTGAAGCTTTCTTT
TRBJ2-2 . TRBV7-6 many CASSLAPVGANTGELFF TGTGCCAGCAGCTTGGCCCCGGTAGGGGCGAACACCGGGGAGCTGTTTTTT
TRBJ2-3 . TRBV6-1 many CASSRAGRDTQYF TGTGCCAGCAGTCGTGCAGGGAGAGATACGCAGTATTTT
TRBJ1-5 TRBD1 TRBV24-1 few CATSDSPGTVAQPQHF TGTGCCACCAGTGATTCGCCCGGGACAGTAGCTCAGCCCCAGCATTTT
TRBJ2-7 TRBD1 TRBV28 . CASRFSGQTYEQYF TGTGCCAGCCGTTTTTCGGGACAGACCTACGAGCAGTACTTC
TRBJ2-7 TRBD1 TRBV2 many CASDRGGYEQYF TGTGCCAGTGACAGGGGTGGCTACGAGCAGTACTTC
TRBJ2-2 . TRBV6-1 . CASSVVEAGGELFF TGTGCCAGCAGTGTCGTTGAGGCGGGCGGGGAGCTGTTTTTT